This T cell receptor (beta chain) was captured in a study of T-cell memory formation after mild COVID-19. TCRdb re-called the 5' RACE reads through MiXCR, storing one row per CDR3 protein. The sample holds about 110,000 distinct CDR3 sequences, approximately 21% seen once. Study-level points and caveats: Cross-reactive memory appears to have joined, as suggested by some responding clones showing up in pre-infection memory.

Trimming cost V 0 bases and J 2 bases, with 11 bases left between them. The CDR3 extends over 15 amino acids. In germline, CDR1 is WNHNN, CDR2 SYGVQD (reference sequence). The table lists this clonotype with a few counts. Its antigen is not identified. Sequenced sample: PBMCs or a T cell subset sorted from them (not recorded which). J is TRBJ2-7 and V is TRBV10-1, with TRBD2 as a possible D gene (7 bases). The source is a man aged 18 to 30 who had mild COVID-19 (a few samples of this study predate the infection). Cell type and time point are not known. The CDR3 DNA is TGCGCCAGCAGTGAGTCAGGGGGGGAGGCCTACGAGCAGTACTTC. The encoded protein is CASSESGGEAYEQYF.